What follows describes a single T cell receptor beta chain. This specimen comes from a study of chemoradiotherapy in HPV16-positive cancers. The germline V gene has CDR1 SGHDN and CDR2 FVKESK. V shed 0 bases and J shed 4 bases, with 18 bases lying between them. The CDR3 spans 17 residues. The method was immunoSEQ multiplex PCR; TCRdb's version includes in-frame clones alone and lacks a portion of them. Of 12,000 or so clones listed, roughly 90% are singletons. The sequencing here drew on blood, taken from a patient who underwent chemoradiotherapy. The sequence came from a human donor with HPV-associated anogenital cancer. The V gene is TRBV14, the J gene TRBJ1-1, with a weak D call TRBD1 (6 bases). The CDR3 spells CASSQDPPGDRRTEAFF. The CDR3 DNA reads as TGTGCCAGCAGCCAAGATCCCCCAGGGGATCGACGCACTGAAGCTTTCTTT.